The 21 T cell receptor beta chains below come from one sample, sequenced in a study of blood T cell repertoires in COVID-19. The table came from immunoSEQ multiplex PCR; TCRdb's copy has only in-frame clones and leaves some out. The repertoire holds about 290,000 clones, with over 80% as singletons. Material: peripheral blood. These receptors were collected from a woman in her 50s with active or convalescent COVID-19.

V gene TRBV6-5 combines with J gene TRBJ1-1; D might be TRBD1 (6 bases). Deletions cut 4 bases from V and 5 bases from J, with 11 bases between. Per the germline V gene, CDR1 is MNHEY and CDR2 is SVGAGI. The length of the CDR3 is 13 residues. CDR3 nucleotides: TGTGCCAGCAGTTCACAGGGATTTACTGAAGCTTTCTTT. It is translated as CASSSQGFTEAFF.

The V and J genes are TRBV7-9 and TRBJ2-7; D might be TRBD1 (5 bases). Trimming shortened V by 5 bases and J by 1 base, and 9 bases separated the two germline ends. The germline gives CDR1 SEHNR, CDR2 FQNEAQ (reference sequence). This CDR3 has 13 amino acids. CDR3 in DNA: TGTGCCAGCAGCCCCGGACAATCCTACGAGCAGTACTTC. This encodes CASSPGQSYEQYF.

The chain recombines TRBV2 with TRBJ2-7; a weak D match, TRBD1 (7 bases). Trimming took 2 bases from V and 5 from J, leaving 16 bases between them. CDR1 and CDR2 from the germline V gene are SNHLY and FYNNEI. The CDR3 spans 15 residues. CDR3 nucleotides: TGTGCCAGCAGTGAAAGGCCAGGGGGGACCAACGAGCAGTACTTC. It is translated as CASSERPGGTNEQYF.

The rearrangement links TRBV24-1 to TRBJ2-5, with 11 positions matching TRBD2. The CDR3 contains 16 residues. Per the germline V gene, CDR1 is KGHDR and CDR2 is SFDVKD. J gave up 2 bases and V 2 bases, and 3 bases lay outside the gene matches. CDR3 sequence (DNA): TGTGCCACCAGTGATTGGAGACTAGCGGGGCAAGAGACCCAGTACTTC. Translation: CATSDWRLAGQETQYF.

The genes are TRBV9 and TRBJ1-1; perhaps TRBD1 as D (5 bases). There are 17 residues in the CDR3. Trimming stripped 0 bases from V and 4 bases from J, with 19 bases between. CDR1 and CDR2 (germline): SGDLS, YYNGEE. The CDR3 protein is CASSVEGFKGLGTEAFF. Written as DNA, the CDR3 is TGTGCCAGCAGCGTAGAGGGATTTAAGGGGTTGGGCACTGAAGCTTTCTTT.

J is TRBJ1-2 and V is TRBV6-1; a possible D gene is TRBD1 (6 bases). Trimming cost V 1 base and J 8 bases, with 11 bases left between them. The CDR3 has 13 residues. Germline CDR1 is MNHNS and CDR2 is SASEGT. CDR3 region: CASSEVAGDGYTF. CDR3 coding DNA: TGTGCCAGCAGTGAAGTGGCAGGGGACGGCTACACCTTC.

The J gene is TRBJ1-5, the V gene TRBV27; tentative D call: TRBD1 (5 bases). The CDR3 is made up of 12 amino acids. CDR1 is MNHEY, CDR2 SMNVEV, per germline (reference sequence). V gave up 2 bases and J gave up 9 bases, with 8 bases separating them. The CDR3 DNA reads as TGTGCCAGCAGTTTAAGGGGAGGGCCCCAGCATTTT. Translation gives CASSLRGGPQHF.

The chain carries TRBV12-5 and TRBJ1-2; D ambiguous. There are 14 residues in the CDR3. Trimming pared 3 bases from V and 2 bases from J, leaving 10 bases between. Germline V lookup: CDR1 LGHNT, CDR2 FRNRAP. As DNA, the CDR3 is TGTGCTAGTGGTTTTTTTCGGAGGAACTATGGCTACACCTTC. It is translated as CASGFFRRNYGYTF.

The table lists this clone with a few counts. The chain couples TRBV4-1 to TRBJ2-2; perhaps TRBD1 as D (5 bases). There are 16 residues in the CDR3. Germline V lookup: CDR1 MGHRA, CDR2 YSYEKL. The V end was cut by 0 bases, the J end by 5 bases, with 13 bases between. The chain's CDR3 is CASSQEVARETGELFF. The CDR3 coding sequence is TGCGCCAGCAGCCAAGAAGTCGCCAGGGAAACCGGGGAGCTGTTTTTT.

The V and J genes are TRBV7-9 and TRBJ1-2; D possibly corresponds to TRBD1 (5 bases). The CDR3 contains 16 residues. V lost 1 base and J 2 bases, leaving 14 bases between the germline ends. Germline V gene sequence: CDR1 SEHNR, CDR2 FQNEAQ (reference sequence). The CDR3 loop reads CASSLVGGRANYGYTF. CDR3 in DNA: TGTGCCAGCAGCTTAGTGGGGGGAAGGGCAAACTATGGCTACACCTTC.

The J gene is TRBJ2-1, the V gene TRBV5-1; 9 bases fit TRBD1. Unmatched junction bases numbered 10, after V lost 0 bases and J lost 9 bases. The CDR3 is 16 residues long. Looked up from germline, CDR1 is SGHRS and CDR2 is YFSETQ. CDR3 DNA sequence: TGCGCCAGCAGCTTGGAAGGGGGACAGGGTCGCGGTGAGCAGTTCTTC. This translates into CASSLEGGQGRGEQFF.

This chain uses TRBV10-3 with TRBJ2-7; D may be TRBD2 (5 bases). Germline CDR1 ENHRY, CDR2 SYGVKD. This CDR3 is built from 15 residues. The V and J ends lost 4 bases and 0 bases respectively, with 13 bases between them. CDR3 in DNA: TGTGCCATCAGTGCCCCTGGACTGGGCTCCTACGAGCAGTACTTC. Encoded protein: CAISAPGLGSYEQYF.

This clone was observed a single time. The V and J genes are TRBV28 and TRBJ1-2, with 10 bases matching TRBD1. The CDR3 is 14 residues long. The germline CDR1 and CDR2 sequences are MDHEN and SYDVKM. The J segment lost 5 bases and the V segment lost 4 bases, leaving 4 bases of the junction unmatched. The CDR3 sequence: CASSYRDRGYGYTF. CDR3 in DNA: TGTGCCAGCAGTTACCGGGACAGGGGATATGGCTACACCTTC.

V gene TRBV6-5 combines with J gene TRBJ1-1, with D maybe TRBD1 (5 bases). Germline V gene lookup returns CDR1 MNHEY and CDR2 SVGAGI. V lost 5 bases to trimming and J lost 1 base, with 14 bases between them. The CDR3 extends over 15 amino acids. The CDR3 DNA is TGTGCCAGCAGTATCTGGGGCGGGGGGAACACTGAAGCTTTCTTT. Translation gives CASSIWGGGNTEAFF.

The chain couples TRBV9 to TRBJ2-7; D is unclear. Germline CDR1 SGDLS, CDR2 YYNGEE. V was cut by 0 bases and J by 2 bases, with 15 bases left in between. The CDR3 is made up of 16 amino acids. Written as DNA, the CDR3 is TGTGCCAGCAGCGTAGTCCTCAGCCTAGGCCCCTACGAGCAGTACTTC. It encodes CASSVVLSLGPYEQYF. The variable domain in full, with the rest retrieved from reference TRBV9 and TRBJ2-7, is DSGVTQTPKHLITATGQRVTLRCSPRSGDLSVYWYQQSLDQGLQFLIQYYNGEERAKGNILERFSAQQFPDLHSELNLSSLELGDSALYFCASSVVLSLGPYEQYFGPGTRLTVT.

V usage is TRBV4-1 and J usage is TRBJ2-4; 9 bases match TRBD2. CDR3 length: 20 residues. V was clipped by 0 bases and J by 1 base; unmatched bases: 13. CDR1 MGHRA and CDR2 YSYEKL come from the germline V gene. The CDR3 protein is CASSQDFGGRASGAKNIQYF. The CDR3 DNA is TGCGCCAGCAGCCAAGATTTCGGCGGGAGGGCTAGTGGGGCCAAAAACATTCAGTACTTC.

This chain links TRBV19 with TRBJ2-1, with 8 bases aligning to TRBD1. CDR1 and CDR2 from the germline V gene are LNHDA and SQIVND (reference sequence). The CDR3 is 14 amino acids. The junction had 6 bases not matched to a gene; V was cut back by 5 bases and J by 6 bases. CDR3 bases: TGTGCCAGTAGTCACCCGGGACAGGTCAATGAGCAGTTCTTC. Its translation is CASSHPGQVNEQFF. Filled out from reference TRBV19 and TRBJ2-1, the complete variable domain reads DGGITQSPKYLFRKEGQNVTLSCEQNLNHDAMYWYRQDPGQGLRLIYYSQIVNDFQKGDIAEGYSVSREKKESFPLTVTSAQKNPTAFYLCASSHPGQVNEQFFGPGTRLTVL.

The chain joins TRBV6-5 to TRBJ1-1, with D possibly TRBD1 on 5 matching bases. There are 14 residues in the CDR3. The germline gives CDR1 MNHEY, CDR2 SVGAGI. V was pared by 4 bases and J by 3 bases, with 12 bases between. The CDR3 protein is CASSLTGRDTEAFF. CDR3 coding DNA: TGTGCCAGCAGTTTGACGGGCAGGGACACTGAAGCTTTCTTT.

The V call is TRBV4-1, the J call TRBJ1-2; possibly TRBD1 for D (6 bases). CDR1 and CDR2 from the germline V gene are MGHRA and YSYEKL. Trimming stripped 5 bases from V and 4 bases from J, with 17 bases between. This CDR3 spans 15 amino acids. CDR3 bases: TGCGCCAGCAGCTCTACTGGACAGAGTCTCTATGGCTACACCTTC. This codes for CASSSTGQSLYGYTF.

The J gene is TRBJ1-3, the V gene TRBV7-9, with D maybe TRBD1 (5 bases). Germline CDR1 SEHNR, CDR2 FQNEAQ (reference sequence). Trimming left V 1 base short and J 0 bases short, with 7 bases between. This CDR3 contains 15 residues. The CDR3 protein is CASSLGGISGNTIYF. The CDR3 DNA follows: TGTGCCAGCAGCTTAGGGGGCATCTCTGGAAACACCATATATTTT. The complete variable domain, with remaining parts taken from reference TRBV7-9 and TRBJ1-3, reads DTGVSQNPRHKITKRGQNVTFRCDPISEHNRLYWYRQTLGQGPEFLTYFQNEAQLEKSRLLSDRFSAERPKGSFSTLEIQRTEQGDSAMYLCASSLGGISGNTIYFGEGSWLTVV.

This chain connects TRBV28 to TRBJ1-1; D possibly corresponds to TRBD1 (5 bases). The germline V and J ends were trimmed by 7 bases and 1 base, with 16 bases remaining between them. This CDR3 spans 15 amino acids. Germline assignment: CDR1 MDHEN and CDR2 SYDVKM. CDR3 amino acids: CASTRAGGENTEAFF. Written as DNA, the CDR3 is TGTGCCAGCACCCGGGCCGGGGGAGAGAACACTGAAGCTTTCTTT.